This T cell receptor (beta chain) derives from a study of CD8 T cells in Susac syndrome. General study points: As the study acknowledged, the number of individuals in its TCR sequencing and HLA analysis was relatively small.

The T cells that were sequenced for TCR beta were CD8+ and CD4+ cells from blood. The CD8+ and CD4+ T cells were isolated magnetically using a negative isolation approach, whereas the TEMRA cells were enriched by FACS. Reverse transcription of roughly 0.5 to 1 ug RNA was performed with random hexamers. TCRdb reprocessed the immunoSEQ multiplex PCR reads with MiXCR, giving one entry per CDR3 protein. The sample holds 150,000 to 200,000 distinct CDR3 sequences, 90% to 95% seen once. This CDR3 spans 12 amino acids. Germline CDR1 SNHLY, CDR2 FYNNEI. V was cut by 7 bases and J by 0 bases, with 7 bases left in between. On this clonotype: Its antigen is as yet unknown.

The receptor comes from a human donor with multiple sclerosis. The sequenced material came from CD4+ T cells from PBMCs. The rearrangement links TRBV2 to TRBJ2-7; D gene unclear. The CDR3 loop reads CASTPDSYEQYF. The CDR3 nucleotides read TGTGCCAGCACCCCTGACTCCTACGAGCAGTACTTC.